One sample yielded the 29 T cell receptor beta chains listed below, sequenced in a study of T cells in Graves' hyperthyroidism and ophthalmopathy. TCR beta CDR3 region amplification was performed from RNA transcripts. The TCR CDR3 first-round RT-PCR relied on the HTBI primer set. TCRdb recomputed calls from the multiplex PCR reads with MiXCR, one row per CDR3 protein. Among around 300,000 distinct CDR3 sequences listed, 10% to 15% were seen once. The sequencing input was blood. These receptors originate from a woman in her thirties with Graves' hyperthyroidism that later progressed to Graves' ophthalmopathy.

In this sample, this clonotype turned up many times. The gene calls are TRBV6-5 and TRBJ2-3; 10 bases are shared with TRBD2. V shed 4 bases, J shed 5 bases, and the junction held 9 bases outside the gene matches. Per the germline V gene, CDR1 is MNHEY and CDR2 is SVGAGI. CDR3 length: 16 amino acids. As DNA, the CDR3 is TGTGCCAGCAGTTCCTATCAGCGGGAGGGCCGAGATACGCAGTATTTT. It is translated as CASSSYQREGRDTQYF.

This clonotype was detected many times. V gene TRBV7-2 combines with J gene TRBJ1-2; 7 nucleotides line up with TRBD1. The CDR3 extends over 15 amino acids. V lost 4 bases to trimming and J lost 2 bases; unmatched junction nucleotides: 7. Per the germline V gene, CDR1 is SGHTA and CDR2 is FQGNSA. The CDR3 nucleotides are TGTGCCAGCAGCTCGAGCTCGACAGGGAACTATGGCTACACCTTC. This sequence encodes CASSSSSTGNYGYTF.

The chain recombines TRBV20-1 with TRBJ2-1, with 7 bases matching TRBD1. Germline V CDR1 and CDR2: DFQATT, SNEGSKA (reference sequence). The CDR3 consists of 17 residues. V lost 6 bases and J lost 5; bases outside the gene matches: 19. The CDR3 bases are TGCAGTGCCCCGGCCCTTTTACTGGCCAGGGGGAACAATGAGCAGTTCTTC. Protein product: CSAPALLLARGNNEQFF.

This clonotype was counted at least ten times. The chain carries TRBV30 and TRBJ1-2, with 7 bases fitting TRBD1. The CDR3 runs to 12 residues. CDR1 GTSNPN and CDR2 SVGIG come from the germline V gene (reference sequence). The trim removed 2 bases at V and 4 bases at J, leaving 1 base unmatched. The CDR3: CAWSSGGYGYTF. Here the CDR3 DNA reads TGTGCCTGGAGTTCAGGGGGCTATGGCTACACCTTC.

V is TRBV7-8 and J is TRBJ2-2; 8 bases fit TRBD2. Germline V lookup: CDR1 SGHVS, CDR2 FQNEAQ. CDR3 size: 17 residues. J gave up 5 bases and V 2 bases, and 10 bases lay outside the gene matches. The CDR3, as DNA: TGTGCCAGCAGCTTACGGGGGGGCGGAGGCGGGACCGGGGAGCTGTTTTTT. It codes for CASSLRGGGGGTGELFF.

This clonotype was picked up many times. The V gene is TRBV3-1, the J gene TRBJ1-2; D is possibly TRBD1 (6 bases). Germline V lookup: CDR1 LGHDT, CDR2 YNNKEL (reference sequence). V was cut by 4 bases and J by 0 bases, with 12 bases left in between. The CDR3 is made up of 15 amino acids. CDR3 region: CASSPTQGANYGYTF. CDR3 sequence (DNA): TGTGCCAGCAGCCCCACACAGGGAGCTAACTATGGCTACACCTTC.

This clonotype appeared many times. J is TRBJ2-1 and V is TRBV24-1; no clear D gene. Germline CDR1 reads KGHDR; CDR2 reads SFDVKD. CDR3 length: 13 residues. Trimming took 0 bases from V and 9 from J, leaving 8 bases between them. The CDR3 region has the DNA TGTGCCACCAGTGATTTGCCAGTCGGTGAGCAGTTCTTC. Its translation: CATSDLPVGEQFF.

At least ten counts were recorded for this clonotype. This chain links TRBV19 with TRBJ2-3, with 11 bases lining up with TRBD2. The germline V gene has CDR1 LNHDA and CDR2 SQIVND (reference sequence). The CDR3 has 15 amino acids. V lost 5 bases, J lost 3 bases, and 4 bases stayed unmatched. CDR3 sequence: CASSLTSGITDTQYF. CDR3 sequence (DNA): TGTGCCAGTAGTTTGACTAGCGGGATAACAGATACGCAGTATTTT.

This clonotype has ten or more counts. The chain links TRBV30 to TRBJ2-7; TRBD2 aligns across 10 bases. The V gene's germline CDR1 is GTSNPN and CDR2 SVGIG (reference sequence). V dropped 7 bases and J dropped 4; count of bases not matched to a gene: 7. The CDR3 loop spans 13 amino acids. CDR3 bases: TGTGCCTACCTAGCGGGAGAGTATTACGAGCAGTACTTC. Its translation is CAYLAGEYYEQYF. Combining the CDR3 with reference TRBV30 and TRBJ2-7 gives the whole variable domain SQTIHQWPATLVQPVGSPLSLECTVEGTSNPNLYWYRQAAGRGLQLLFYSVGIGQISSEVPQNLSASRPQDRQFILSSKKLLLSDSGFYLCAYLAGEYYEQYFGPGTRLTVT.

In its sample, this clonotype was seen many times. The CDR3 DNA is TGTGCCAGCTCACCAATTCACGGGGGGACCCAGTACTTC. Translation gives CASSPIHGGTQYF. The V call is TRBV18, the J call TRBJ2-5, with a possible D match to TRBD2 (6 bases). Trimming cost V 2 bases and J 7 bases, with 11 bases left between them. This CDR3 is 13 amino acids long. Per the germline V gene, CDR1 is KGHSH and CDR2 is LQKENI.

The V and J genes are TRBV9 and TRBJ1-2; D gene ambiguous. This CDR3 is built from 13 residues. CDR1 is SGDLS and CDR2 is YYNGEE in the germline V gene. V shed 4 bases and J shed 7 bases, with 14 bases lying between them. CDR3 bases: TGTGCCAGCAGCCCGGGTCTATCGGGTGGCTACACCTTC. Translation: CASSPGLSGGYTF.

Points on this clonotype: A read error is possible here, since a much larger clone lies one base away. The chain combines TRBV16 with TRBJ2-7, with D perhaps TRBD2 (7 bases). The CDR3 contains 14 residues. Germline V gene sequence: CDR1 KGHSY, CDR2 FQNENV. The CDR3 here is CASGPGGLSYDQYF. In nucleotides, the CDR3 is TGTGCCAGCGGGCCGGGGGGCCTTTCCTACGATCAGTACTTC.

A few counts support this clonotype. A much more abundant neighbour one base away suggests this may be a read error. CDR3 loop: CASSLPWTGFTYEQFF. The CDR3 DNA sequence: TGTGCCAGCAGCTTACCGTGGACAGGGTTCACCTACGAGCAGTTCTTC. The rearrangement links TRBV7-2 to TRBJ2-1; 8 bases are shared with TRBD1. Trimming at V came to 2 bases and at J to 10 bases, leaving 13 bases not matched to a gene. This CDR3 comprises 16 residues. Germline V gene sequence: CDR1 SGHTA, CDR2 FQGNSA.

About this clonotype itself: A read error may account for a junction end that differs from germline. The DNA for the CDR3 is TGCGCCAGCAACCAAGATAAGAACATCCAAGAGACCCAGTACTTC. It codes for CASNQDKNIQETQYF. The chain employs TRBV4-1 and TRBJ2-5; no clear D. Germline-derived CDR1 and CDR2 are MGHRA and YSYEKL. This CDR3 comprises 15 residues.

This clonotype appeared many times. The chain employs TRBV2 and TRBJ1-4; D is unresolved. The CDR3 is made up of 15 amino acids. The V and J ends lost 5 bases and 7 bases respectively, with 17 bases between them. The germline gives CDR1 SNHLY, CDR2 FYNNEI. Here the CDR3 reads CASSPWFIGSEKLFF. Written as DNA, the CDR3 is TGTGCCAGCAGTCCCTGGTTCATTGGGAGTGAAAAACTGTTTTTT.

This clonotype was counted between two and nine times. Germline is not matched at one junction end, which may reflect a read error. The chain employs TRBV6-2 or TRBV6-3 and TRBJ2-3; perhaps TRBD1 as D (5 bases). The CDR3 is 15 residues long. Looked up from germline, CDR1 is MNHEY and CDR2 is SVGEGT. CDR3 DNA sequence: TGTGCCAGCAGCCCTCTTCGTGTCCGCACAGGTACGCAGTATTTT. As protein: CASSPLRVRTGTQYF.

This clonotype appeared a few times. V is TRBV29-1 and J is TRBJ1-2; 9 nucleotides agree with TRBD1. Trimming at V came to 4 bases and at J to 6 bases, leaving 12 bases not matched to a gene. The CDR3 is 15 residues long. Germline V gene lookup returns CDR1 SQVTM and CDR2 ANQGSEA. CDR3 amino acids: CSVGRGGQGLDGYTF. The DNA of the CDR3 is TGCAGCGTTGGAAGAGGCGGACAGGGGCTCGATGGCTACACCTTC.

The sample holds many counts of this clonotype. This rearrangement joins TRBV20-1 to TRBJ2-1; 8 bases are shared with TRBD2. Germline values: CDR1 DFQATT, CDR2 SNEGSKA (reference sequence). Trimming took 6 bases from V and 4 from J; bases not matched to a gene: 20. There are 18 residues in the CDR3. The CDR3 DNA reads TGCAGTGCCCACCCCTCCCCCCCTCTAGCGGGCCGATACAATGAGCAGTTCTTC. It is translated as CSAHPSPPLAGRYNEQFF.

In the case of this clonotype: A junction end diverges from the germline sequence, so it may reflect a read error. The rearrangement links TRBV5-5 to TRBJ1-3; D uncertain. CDR1 and CDR2 (germline): SGHKS, YYEKEE (reference sequence). The CDR3 loop spans 13 amino acids. The CDR3 loop is CASGLLSGNTIYF. DNA of the CDR3: TGTGCCAGCGGCTTGTTATCCGGGAACACCATATATTTT.

On this clonotype itself: One base away lies a much larger clone, so this may be a sequencing read error. The chain uses TRBV6-5 and TRBJ2-2; TRBD1 aligns across 10 bases. This CDR3 contains 16 residues. CDR1 and CDR2 (germline): MNHEY, SVGAGI. The CDR3 DNA reads TGTGCCAGCAGTTACTTACCGGGACAGGGGACCGGGGAGCCGTTTTTT. Translated: CASSYLPGQGTGEPFF.

The chain joins TRBV7-3 to TRBJ2-1, with a possible D match to TRBD2 (6 bases). From germline, CDR1 is SGHTA and CDR2 FQGTGA. With 3 bases removed from V and 10 bases from J, the gap between germline ends came to 16 bases. The CDR3 is made up of 14 amino acids. This chain's CDR3 is CASSLGTFSPEQFF. The CDR3 region has the DNA TGTGCCAGCAGCTTGGGGACTTTTTCCCCCGAGCAGTTCTTC.

This clonotype was seen repeatedly, ten times or more. The chain employs TRBV2 and TRBJ1-1, with D unresolved. The CDR3 has 14 residues. The V gene lost 2 bases and the J gene lost 0 bases, with 7 bases spanning the gap. Germline loops: CDR1 SNHLY, CDR2 FYNNEI. The CDR3 here is CASSEIQMNTEAFF. In nucleotides, the CDR3 is TGTGCCAGCAGTGAAATACAGATGAACACTGAAGCTTTCTTT. Supplemented by reference TRBV2 and TRBJ1-1, the full variable domain reads EPEVTQTPSHQVTQMGQEVILRCVPISNHLYFYWYRQILGQKVEFLVSFYNNEISEKSEIFDDQFSVERPDGSNFTLKIRSTKLEDSAMYFCASSEIQMNTEAFFGQGTRLTVV.

This clonotype occurred many times. The chain joins TRBV6-2 or TRBV6-3 to TRBJ1-1; 10 bases align to TRBD1. The CDR3 loop spans 20 amino acids. Trimming cost V 7 bases and J 6 bases; bases outside gene matches: 26. The germline V gene encodes CDR1 MNHEY and CDR2 SVGEGT. The CDR3 is CASTLTGQGTRRARTPEAFF. The CDR3 nucleotides read TGTGCCAGCACCCTTACGGGACAGGGGACTCGGAGGGCTCGGACGCCTGAAGCTTTCTTT.

In its sample, this clonotype was seen many times. The J gene is TRBJ2-7, the V gene TRBV28; 10 bases are shared with TRBD1. The J segment lost 2 bases and the V segment lost 6 bases, leaving 16 bases of the junction unmatched. The CDR3 totals 18 residues. CDR1 is MDHEN, CDR2 SYDVKM, per germline. CDR3 sequence reads: CASRPGQGLRTWAYEQYF. The CDR3 DNA sequence: TGTGCCAGCAGGCCGGGACAGGGGCTCCGGACCTGGGCCTACGAGCAGTACTTC.

This clonotype was counted at least ten times. Here the CDR3 reads CASSEWGIYEQYF. CDR3 nucleotides: TGTGCCAGCAGTGAATGGGGAATCTACGAGCAGTACTTC. The chain couples TRBV6-1 to TRBJ2-7; D is unclear. Germline CDR1 and CDR2: MNHNS and SASEGT. The CDR3 runs to 13 residues. The V end was cut by 2 bases, the J end by 3 bases, with 8 bases between.

V and J are TRBV27 and TRBJ2-1; the match to TRBD2 covers 8 bases. Germline CDR1 and CDR2: MNHEY and SMNVEV (reference sequence). After removal of 0 bases from V and 0 bases from J, the junction contained 1 base not matched to a gene. The CDR3 extends over 16 amino acids. The CDR3 loop is CASSLSSGSSYNEQFF. CDR3 nucleotide sequence: TGTGCCAGCAGTTTATCGAGCGGGAGCTCCTACAATGAGCAGTTCTTC.

This clonotype has ten or more counts. This chain connects TRBV27 to TRBJ2-7; D might be TRBD1 (6 bases). The V end was cut by 6 bases, the J end by 5 bases, with 17 bases between. This CDR3 is 14 amino acids long. CDR1 is MNHEY and CDR2 is SMNVEV in the germline V gene (reference sequence). CDR3 nucleotide sequence: TGTGCCAGCAGACTCGAGTGGGGGCACCACGAGCAGTACTTC. This gives the protein CASRLEWGHHEQYF.

On this clonotype itself: A read error may be the cause here, since a much bigger clone is one base away. The chain joins TRBV29-1 to TRBJ2-5; D remains unclear. The last part of the DNA fits TRBJ2-1 better; the J call may be wrong. Germline CDR1 is SQVTM and CDR2 is ANQGSEA. This CDR3 comprises 12 residues. The CDR3 region is CSVAAALETQFF. The CDR3 DNA is TGCAGCGTTGCGGCGGCGTTAGAGACCCAGTTCTTC.

The chain combines TRBV2 with TRBJ1-3; no clear D gene. Germline assignment: CDR1 SNHLY and CDR2 FYNNEI. Trimming left V 6 bases short and J 0 bases short, with 9 bases between. There are 14 residues in the CDR3. CDR3 DNA sequence: TGTGCCAGCAGGCAGGACCTCTCTGGAAACACCATATATTTT. The encoded protein is CASRQDLSGNTIYF.